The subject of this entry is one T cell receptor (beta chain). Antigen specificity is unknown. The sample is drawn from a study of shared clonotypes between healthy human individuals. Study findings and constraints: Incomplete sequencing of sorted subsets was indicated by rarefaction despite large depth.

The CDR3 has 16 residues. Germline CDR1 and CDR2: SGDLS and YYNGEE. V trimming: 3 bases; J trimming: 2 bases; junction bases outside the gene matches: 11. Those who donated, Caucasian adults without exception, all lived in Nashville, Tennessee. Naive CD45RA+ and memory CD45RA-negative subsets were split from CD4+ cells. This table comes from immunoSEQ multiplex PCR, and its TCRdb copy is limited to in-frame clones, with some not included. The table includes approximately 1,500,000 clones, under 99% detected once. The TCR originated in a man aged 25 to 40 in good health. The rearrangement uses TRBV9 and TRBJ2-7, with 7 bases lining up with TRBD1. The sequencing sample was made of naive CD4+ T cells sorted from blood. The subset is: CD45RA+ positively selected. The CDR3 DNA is TGTGCCAGCAGCGCTGGGCCGGGACAGAGCCCCTACGAGCAGTACTTC. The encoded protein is CASSAGPGQSPYEQYF.